This T cell receptor (beta chain) was sequenced during a study of vaccination effects on CD4 cells after COVID-19. Study-wide results and limits: In people who had recovered, most post-vaccine spike-reactive clones were new vaccine-induced clones.

Comments on this clone: Its antigen is not known.

Viral peptide pool expansion of antigen-specific CD4+ T cells preceded sequencing in the ViraFEST assay. Cells that had been cultured for 10 days were the source of isolated CD4+ T cells. From March to December 2020, the person had a SARS-CoV-2 infection that was confirmed by PCR. A density of approximately 2 million PBMC per well was used; these cells were cultured with roughly 10 IU/ml IL-2 and approximately 9.4 ug/ml peptides. This CDR3 region has 18 residues. Losses at the gene ends were 5 bases for V and 4 bases for J; bases not matched to a gene: 16. Per the germline V gene, CDR1 is SGHTA and CDR2 is FQGNSA. Profiling relied on immunoSEQ multiplex PCR, and the TCRdb table lists in-frame clones only, not all of them. This table has 40,000 or so clones, roughly 65% appearing once.

This specimen was CD4+ T cells from PBMCs cultured with a peptide pool, taken before COVID-19 vaccination. The V and J genes are TRBV7-2 and TRBJ2-3; 9 positions match TRBD2. This receptor was obtained from a human donor who had a prior SARS-CoV-2 infection. CDR3 sequence reads: CASSPLGIAGANPDTQYF. CDR3 nucleotide sequence: TGTGCCAGCAGCCCCCTGGGAATAGCGGGAGCCAACCCAGATACGCAGTATTTT.